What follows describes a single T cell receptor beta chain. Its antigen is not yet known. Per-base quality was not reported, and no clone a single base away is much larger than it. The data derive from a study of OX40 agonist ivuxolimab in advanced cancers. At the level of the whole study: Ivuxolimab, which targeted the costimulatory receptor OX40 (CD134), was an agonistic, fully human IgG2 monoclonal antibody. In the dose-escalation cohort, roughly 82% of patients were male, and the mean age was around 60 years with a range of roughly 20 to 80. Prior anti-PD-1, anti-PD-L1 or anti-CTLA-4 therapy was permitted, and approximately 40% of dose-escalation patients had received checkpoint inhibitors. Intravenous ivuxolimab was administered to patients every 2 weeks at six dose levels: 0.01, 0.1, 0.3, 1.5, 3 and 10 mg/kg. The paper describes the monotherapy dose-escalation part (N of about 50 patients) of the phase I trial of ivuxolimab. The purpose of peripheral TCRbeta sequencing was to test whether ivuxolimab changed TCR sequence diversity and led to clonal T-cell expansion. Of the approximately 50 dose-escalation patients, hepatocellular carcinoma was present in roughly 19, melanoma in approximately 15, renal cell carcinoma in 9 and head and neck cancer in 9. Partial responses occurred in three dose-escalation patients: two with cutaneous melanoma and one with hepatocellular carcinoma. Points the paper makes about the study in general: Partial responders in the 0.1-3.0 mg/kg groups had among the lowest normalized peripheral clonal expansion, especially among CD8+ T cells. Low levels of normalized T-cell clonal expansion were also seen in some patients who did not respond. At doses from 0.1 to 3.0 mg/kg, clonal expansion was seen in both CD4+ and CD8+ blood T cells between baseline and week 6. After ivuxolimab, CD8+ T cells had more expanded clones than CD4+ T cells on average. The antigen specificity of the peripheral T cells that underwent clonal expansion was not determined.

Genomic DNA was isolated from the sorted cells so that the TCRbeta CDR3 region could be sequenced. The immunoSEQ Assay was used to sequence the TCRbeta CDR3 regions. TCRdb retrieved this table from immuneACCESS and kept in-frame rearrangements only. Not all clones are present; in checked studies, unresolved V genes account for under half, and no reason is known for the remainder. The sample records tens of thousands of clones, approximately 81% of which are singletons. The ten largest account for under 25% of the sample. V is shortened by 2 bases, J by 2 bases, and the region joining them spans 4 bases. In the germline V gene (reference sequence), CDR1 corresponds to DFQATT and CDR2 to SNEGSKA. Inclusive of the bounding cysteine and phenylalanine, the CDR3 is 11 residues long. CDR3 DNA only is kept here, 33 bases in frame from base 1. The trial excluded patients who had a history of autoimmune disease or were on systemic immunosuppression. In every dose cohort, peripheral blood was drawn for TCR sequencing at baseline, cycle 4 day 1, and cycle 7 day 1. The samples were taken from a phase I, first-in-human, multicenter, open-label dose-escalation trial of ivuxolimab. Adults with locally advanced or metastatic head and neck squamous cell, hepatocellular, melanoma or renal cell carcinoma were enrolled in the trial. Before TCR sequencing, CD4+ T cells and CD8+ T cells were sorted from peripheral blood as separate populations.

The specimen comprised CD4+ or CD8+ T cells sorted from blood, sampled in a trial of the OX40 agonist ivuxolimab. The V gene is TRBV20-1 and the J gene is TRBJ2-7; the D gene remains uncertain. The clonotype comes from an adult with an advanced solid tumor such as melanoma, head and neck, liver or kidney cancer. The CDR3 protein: CSARSAYEQYF. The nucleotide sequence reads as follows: TGCAGTGCTAGAAGCGCCTACGAGCAGTACTTC.